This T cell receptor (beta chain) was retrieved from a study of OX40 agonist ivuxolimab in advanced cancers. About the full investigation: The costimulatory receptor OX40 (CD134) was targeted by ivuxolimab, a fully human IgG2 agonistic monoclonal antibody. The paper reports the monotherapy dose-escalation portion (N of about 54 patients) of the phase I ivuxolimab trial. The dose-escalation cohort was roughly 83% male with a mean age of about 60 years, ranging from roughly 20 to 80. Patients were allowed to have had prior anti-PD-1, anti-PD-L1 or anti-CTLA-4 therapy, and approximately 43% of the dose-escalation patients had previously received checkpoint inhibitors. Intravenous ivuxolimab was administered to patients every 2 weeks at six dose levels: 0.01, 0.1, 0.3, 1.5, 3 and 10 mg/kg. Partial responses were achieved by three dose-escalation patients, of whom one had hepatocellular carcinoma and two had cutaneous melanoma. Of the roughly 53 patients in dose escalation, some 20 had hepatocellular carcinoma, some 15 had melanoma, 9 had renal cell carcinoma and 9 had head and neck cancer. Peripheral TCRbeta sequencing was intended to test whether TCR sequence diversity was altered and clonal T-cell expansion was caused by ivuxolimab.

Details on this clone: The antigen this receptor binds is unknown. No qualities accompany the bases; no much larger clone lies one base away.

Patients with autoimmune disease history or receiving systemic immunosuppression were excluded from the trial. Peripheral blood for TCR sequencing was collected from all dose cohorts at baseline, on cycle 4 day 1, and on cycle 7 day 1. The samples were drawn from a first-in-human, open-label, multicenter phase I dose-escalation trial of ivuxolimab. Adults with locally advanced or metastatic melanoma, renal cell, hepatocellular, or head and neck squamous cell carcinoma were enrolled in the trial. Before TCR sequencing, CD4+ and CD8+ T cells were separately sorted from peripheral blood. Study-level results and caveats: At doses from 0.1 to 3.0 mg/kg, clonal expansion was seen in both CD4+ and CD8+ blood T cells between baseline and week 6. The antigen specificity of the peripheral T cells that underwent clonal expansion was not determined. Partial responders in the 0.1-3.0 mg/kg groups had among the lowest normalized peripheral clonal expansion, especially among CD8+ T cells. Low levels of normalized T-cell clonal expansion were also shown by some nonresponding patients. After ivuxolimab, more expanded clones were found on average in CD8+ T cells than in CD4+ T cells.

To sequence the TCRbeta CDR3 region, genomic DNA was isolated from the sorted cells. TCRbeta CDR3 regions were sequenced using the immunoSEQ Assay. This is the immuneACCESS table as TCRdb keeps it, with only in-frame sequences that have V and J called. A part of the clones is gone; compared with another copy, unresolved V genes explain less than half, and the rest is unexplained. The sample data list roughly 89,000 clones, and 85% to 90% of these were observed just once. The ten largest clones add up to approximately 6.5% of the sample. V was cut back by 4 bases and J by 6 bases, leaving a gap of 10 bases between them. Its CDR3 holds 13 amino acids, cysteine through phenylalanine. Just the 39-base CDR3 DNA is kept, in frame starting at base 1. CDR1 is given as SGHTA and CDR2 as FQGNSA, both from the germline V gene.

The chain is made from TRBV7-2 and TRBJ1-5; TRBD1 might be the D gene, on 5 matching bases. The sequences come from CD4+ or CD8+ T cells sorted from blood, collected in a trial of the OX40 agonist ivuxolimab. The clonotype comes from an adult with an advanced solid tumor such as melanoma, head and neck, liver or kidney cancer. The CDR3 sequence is CASSSIQGQPQHF. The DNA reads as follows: TGTGCCAGCAGCTCAATCCAGGGTCAGCCCCAGCATTTT.